The subject of this entry is one T cell receptor beta chain. The antigen is not known. Measured with immunoSEQ multiplex PCR; TCRdb has only the in-frame clones, and not every one. The repertoire consists of about 100,000 clones, with roughly 84% occurring once and the leading ten covering 3% to 3.5%. The CDR3 length is 17 residues. From germline, CDR1 is SGHDT and CDR2 YYEEEE. V shed 0 bases and J shed 2 bases, with 14 bases lying between them. The data originate from a study of T cell responses to AZD1222 COVID-19 vaccine. Study-wide background: Both about-4-week and about-12-week second-dose recipients were combined.

Study outcomes and limitations: Researchers took repertoire samples only after the peak T cell response had come.

The sample was peripheral blood, taken on day 0 of AZD1222 vaccination. This TCR derives from an adult in good health. The chain recombines TRBV5-6 with TRBJ2-2; tentatively, D is TRBD2 (6 bases). CDR3 in DNA: TGTGCCAGCAGCTTGGGGAGGGTAGCGCGTAACACCGGGGAGCTGTTTTTT. The encoded protein is CASSLGRVARNTGELFF.